This T cell receptor beta chain derives from a study of blood T cell repertoires in COVID-19. Study background: COVID-19 samples from acute and convalescent phases originated in the United States, Italy and Spain.

Sequencing was performed with immunoSEQ multiplex PCR; in TCRdb, only in-frame clones are kept and a portion is missing. This table has 200,000 to 250,000 clones, approximately 85% appearing once. The TCR originated in a woman in her seventies with acute or convalescent COVID-19. Material for sequencing was peripheral blood.

CDR3: CASSYQNTEAFF. The DNA for the CDR3 is TGTGCCAGCAGTTACCAGAACACTGAAGCTTTCTTT. The rearrangement joins TRBV6-5 to TRBJ1-1; the D is unclear. The germline V gene encodes CDR1 MNHEY and CDR2 SVGAGI. Trimming shortened V by 2 bases and J by 1 base, and 2 bases separated the two germline ends. This CDR3 is built from 12 residues.